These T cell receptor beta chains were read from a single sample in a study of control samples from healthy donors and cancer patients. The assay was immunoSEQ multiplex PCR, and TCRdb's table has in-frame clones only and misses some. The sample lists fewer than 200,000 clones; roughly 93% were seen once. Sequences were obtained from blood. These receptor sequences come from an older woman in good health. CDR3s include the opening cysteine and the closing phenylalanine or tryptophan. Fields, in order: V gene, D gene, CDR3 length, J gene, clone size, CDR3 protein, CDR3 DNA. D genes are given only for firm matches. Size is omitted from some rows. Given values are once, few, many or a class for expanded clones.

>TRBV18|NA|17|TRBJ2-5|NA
CASSPVVYRSSGETQYF
TGTGCCAGCTCACCAGTTGTATACAGATCTTCGGGGGAGACCCAGTACTTC
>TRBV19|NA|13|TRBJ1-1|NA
CASENSLNTEAFF
TGTGCCAGTGAGAACAGCCTAAACACTGAAGCTTTCTTT
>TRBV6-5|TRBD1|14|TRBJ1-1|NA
CASSQTGKNTEAFF
TGTGCCAGCAGCCAGACAGGGAAGAACACTGAAGCTTTCTTT
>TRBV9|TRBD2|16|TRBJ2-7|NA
CASSASWEGSGRVQYF
TGTGCCAGCAGCGCTAGCTGGGAGGGCTCTGGGCGTGTGCAGTACTTC
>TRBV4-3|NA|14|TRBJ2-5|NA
CASSQGTAQETQYF
TGCGCCAGCAGCCAAGGGACAGCCCAAGAGACCCAGTACTTC
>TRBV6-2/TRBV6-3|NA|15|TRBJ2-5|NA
CASSYQARPQETQYF
TGTGCCAGCAGTTACCAGGCCAGGCCCCAAGAGACCCAGTACTTC
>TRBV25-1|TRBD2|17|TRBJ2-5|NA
CASSEGQPGTSGVTQYF
TGTGCCAGCAGTGAGGGTCAACCCGGGACTAGCGGGGTGACCCAGTACTTC
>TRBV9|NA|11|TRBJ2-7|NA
CASSGGNEQYF
TGTGCCAGCAGTGGAGGGAACGAGCAGTACTTC
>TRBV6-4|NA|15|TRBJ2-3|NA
CASSDSSSSTDTQYF
TGTGCCAGCAGTGACTCGAGTTCTAGCACAGATACGCAGTATTTT
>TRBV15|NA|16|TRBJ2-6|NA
CATSSVLGSGANVLTF
TGTGCCACCAGCAGCGTCTTGGGGTCGGGGGCCAACGTCCTGACTTTC
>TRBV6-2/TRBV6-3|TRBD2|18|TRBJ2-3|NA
CASSYETAGGPGTDTQYF
TGTGCCAGCAGTTACGAAACAGCGGGGGGGCCCGGCACAGATACGCAGTATTTT
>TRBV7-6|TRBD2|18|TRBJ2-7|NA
CASSQGASGGTVNYEQYF
TGTGCCAGCAGCCAGGGGGCTAGCGGGGGGACCGTGAACTACGAGCAGTACTTC
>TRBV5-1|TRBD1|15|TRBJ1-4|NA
CASSLWGQTNEKLFF
TGCGCCAGCAGCTTGTGGGGACAGACTAATGAAAAACTGTTTTTT
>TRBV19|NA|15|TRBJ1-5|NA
CASRIAGSFNQPQHF
TGTGCCAGTAGGATTGCAGGGTCTTTCAATCAGCCCCAGCATTTT
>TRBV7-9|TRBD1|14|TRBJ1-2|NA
CASAGTGYNYGYTF
TGTGCCAGCGCCGGGACAGGGTATAACTATGGCTACACCTTC
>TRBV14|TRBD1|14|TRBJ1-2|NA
CASSQDRQGYGYTF
TGTGCCAGCAGCCAAGATAGACAGGGGTATGGCTACACCTTC
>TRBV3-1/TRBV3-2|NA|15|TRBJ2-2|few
CASSREDRVNGELFF
TGTGCCAGCAGCCGGGAGGACCGCGTTAACGGGGAGCTGTTTTTT
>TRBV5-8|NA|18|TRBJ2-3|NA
CASSLSLYSSASTDTQYF
TGTGCCAGCAGCTTGTCCTTGTATTCTAGCGCGAGCACAGATACGCAGTATTTT
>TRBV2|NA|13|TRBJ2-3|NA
CASTTRTRDTQYF
TGTGCCAGCACCACAAGGACACGAGATACGCAGTATTTT
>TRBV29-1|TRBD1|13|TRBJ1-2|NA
CSVEEPTGRGYTF
TGCAGCGTTGAAGAGCCGACAGGGAGGGGCTACACCTTC
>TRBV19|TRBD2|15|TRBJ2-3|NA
CASAAGGRGTDTQYF
TGTGCCAGCGCCGCGGGGGGCAGGGGCACAGATACGCAGTATTTT
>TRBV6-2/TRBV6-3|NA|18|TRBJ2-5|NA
CASSYLIGRQAARETQYF
TGTGCCAGCAGTTATTTAATAGGCCGACAGGCCGCTCGGGAGACCCAGTACTTC
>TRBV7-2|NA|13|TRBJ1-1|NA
CASSTGLLAEAFF
TGTGCCAGCAGCACGGGACTTCTCGCGGAAGCTTTCTTT
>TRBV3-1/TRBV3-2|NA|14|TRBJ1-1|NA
CASSQGGGHTEAFF
TGTGCCAGCAGCCAAGGTGGAGGGCACACTGAAGCTTTCTTT
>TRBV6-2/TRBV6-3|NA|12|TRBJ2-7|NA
CASSYLNYEQYF
TGTGCCAGCAGTTACTTGAACTACGAGCAGTACTTC
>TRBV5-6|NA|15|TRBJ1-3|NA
CASSPDSGGGNTIYF
TGTGCCAGCAGCCCGGACTCGGGGGGTGGAAACACCATATATTTT
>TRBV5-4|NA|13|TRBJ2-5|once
CASSLRGAETQYF
TGTGCCAGCAGCTTGAGGGGTGCGGAGACCCAGTACTTC
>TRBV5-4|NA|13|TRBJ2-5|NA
CASSREYQETQYF
TGTGCCAGCAGCCGGGAGTACCAAGAGACCCAGTACTTC
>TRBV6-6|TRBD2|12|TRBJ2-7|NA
CASSYGREGPYF
TGTGCCAGCAGTTACGGTAGGGAGGGACCCTACTTC
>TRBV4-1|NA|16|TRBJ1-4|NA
CASSPGLEAEGEKLFF
TGCGCCAGCAGCCCGGGTTTAGAGGCTGAAGGTGAAAAACTGTTTTTT
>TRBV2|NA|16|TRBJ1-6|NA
CASSGGGYPSNSPLHF
TGTGCCAGCAGTGGGGGAGGGTATCCATCTAATTCACCCCTCCACTTT
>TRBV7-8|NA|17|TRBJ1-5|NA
CASSLEPGQNSNQPQHF
TGTGCCAGCAGCTTGGAACCCGGACAGAATAGCAATCAGCCCCAGCATTTT
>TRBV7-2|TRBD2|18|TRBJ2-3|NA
CASSLLPSGGPLTDTQYF
TGTGCCAGCAGCTTACTCCCTAGCGGGGGCCCTCTCACAGATACGCAGTATTTT
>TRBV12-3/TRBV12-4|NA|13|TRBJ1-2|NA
CASTSLGGSRYTF
TGTGCCAGCACCTCCCTCGGTGGTTCGCGCTACACCTTC
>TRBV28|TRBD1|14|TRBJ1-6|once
CASRPGQINSPLHF
TGTGCCAGCAGACCGGGACAGATAAATTCACCCCTCCACTTT
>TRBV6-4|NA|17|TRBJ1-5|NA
CARGGGVALYSNQPQHF
TGTGCCAGAGGAGGAGGCGTCGCTCTTTATAGCAATCAGCCCCAGCATTTT
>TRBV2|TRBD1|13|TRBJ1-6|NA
CASNGQENSPLHF
TGTGCCAGCAACGGACAGGAGAATTCACCCCTCCACTTT